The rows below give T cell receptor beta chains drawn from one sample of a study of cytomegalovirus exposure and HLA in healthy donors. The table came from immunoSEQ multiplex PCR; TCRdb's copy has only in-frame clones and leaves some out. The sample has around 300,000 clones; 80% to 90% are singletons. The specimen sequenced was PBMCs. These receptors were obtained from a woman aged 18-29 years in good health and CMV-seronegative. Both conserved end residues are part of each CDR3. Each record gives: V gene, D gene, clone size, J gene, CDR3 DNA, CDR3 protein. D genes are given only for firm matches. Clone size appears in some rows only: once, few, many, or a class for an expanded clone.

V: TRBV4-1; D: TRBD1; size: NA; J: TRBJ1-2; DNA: TGCGCCAGCAGCGACAGGGGGCAATATAGCGGCTACACCTTC; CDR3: CASSDRGQYSGYTF
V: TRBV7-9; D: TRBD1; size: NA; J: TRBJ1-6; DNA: TGTGCCAGCAGCTCGGGGACAGGGGAGATTTCACCCCTCCACTTT; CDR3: CASSSGTGEISPLHF
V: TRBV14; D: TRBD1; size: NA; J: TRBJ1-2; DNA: TGTGCCAGCAGCCATGGACAGGACTATGGCTACACCTTC; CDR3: CASSHGQDYGYTF
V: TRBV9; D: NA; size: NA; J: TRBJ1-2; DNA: TGTGCCAGCAGCGTAGAGGCAGGGTTCCTGTATGGCTACACCTTC; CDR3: CASSVEAGFLYGYTF
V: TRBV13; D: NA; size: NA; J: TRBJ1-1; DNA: TGTGCCAGCAGCTTAGATCTGCAATCCCGTTACTTCATGAACACTGAAGCTTTCTTT; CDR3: CASSLDLQSRYFMNTEAFF
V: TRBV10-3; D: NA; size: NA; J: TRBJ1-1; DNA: TGTGCCACCCAGGGTAACACTGAAGCTTTCTTT; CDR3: CATQGNTEAFF
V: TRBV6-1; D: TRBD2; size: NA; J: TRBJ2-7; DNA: TGTGCCAGCAGTGAAAGTGTAGCGGGACTTCCGCGGGAGCAGTACTTC; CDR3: CASSESVAGLPREQYF
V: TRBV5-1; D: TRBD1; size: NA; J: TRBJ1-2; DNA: TGCGCCAGCAGCTTGGACAGGGGGGACTATGGCTACACCTTC; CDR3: CASSLDRGDYGYTF
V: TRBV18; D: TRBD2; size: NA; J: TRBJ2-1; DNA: TGTGCCAGCTCACCAGGGGGGGTGAGGGCTTGGCAGTTCTTC; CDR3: CASSPGGVRAWQFF
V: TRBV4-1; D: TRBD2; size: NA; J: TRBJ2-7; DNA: TGCGCCAGCAGCCAAGATCCGACTAGCGGGGTGCCGTACGAGCAGTACTTC; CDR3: CASSQDPTSGVPYEQYF
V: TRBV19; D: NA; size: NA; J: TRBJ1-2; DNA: TGTGCCAGCACTCTCCCAGGGGTAGGCTATGGCTACACCTTC; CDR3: CASTLPGVGYGYTF
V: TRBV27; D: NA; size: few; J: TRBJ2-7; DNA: TGTGCCAGCAGTTTCAACAGATACTACGAGCAGTACTTC; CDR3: CASSFNRYYEQYF
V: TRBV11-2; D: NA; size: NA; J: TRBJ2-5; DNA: TGTGCCAGCAGTGGCCGGTCTAGGACCCAGTACTTC; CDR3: CASSGRSRTQYF
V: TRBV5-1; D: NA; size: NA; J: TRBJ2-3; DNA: TGCGCCAGCAGCTACCCCCCCGGTCATAGCACAGATACGCAGTATTTT; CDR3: CASSYPPGHSTDTQYF
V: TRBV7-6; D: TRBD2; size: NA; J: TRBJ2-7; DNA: TGTGCCAGCAGCAGAACTTCACCCACTAGCGGGAGCGGGTACGAGCAGTACTTC; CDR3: CASSRTSPTSGSGYEQYF
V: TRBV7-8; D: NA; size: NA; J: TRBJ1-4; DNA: TGTGCCAGCATAAAAGGGGCTTCTCCAACTAATGAAAAACTGTTTTTT; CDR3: CASIKGASPTNEKLFF
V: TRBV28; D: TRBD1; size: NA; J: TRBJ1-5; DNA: TGTGCCAGCAGTTTTTCAGGACAGGGAGAACAGCCCCAGCATTTT; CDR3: CASSFSGQGEQPQHF
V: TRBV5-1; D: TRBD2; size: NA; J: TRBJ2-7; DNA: TGCGCCAGCAGCTTGGGGCTAGCGGTCCCCTACGAGCAGTACTTC; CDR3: CASSLGLAVPYEQYF
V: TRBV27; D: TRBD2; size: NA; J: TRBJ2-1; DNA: TGTGCCAGCCGAGGACTAGCGGGGGGGGATTCAACCTGGGACCGGTTCTTC; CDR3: CASRGLAGGDSTWDRFF
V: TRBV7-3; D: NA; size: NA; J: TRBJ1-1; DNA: TGTGCCAGCAGACGTCGCCCGGAGGGAGGGAGTGAAGCTTTCTTT; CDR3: CASRRRPEGGSEAFF